This TCR beta chain was captured in a study of blood T cell repertoires in COVID-19. Repertoires were generated with immunoSEQ multiplex PCR, while TCRdb's copy carries only in-frame clones and drops some. The sample includes over 130,000 clones, 84% of them seen just once. V trimming: 6 bases; J trimming: 7 bases; junction bases outside the gene matches: 9. The V gene's germline CDR1 is LNHDA and CDR2 SQIVND (reference sequence). The CDR3 is 15 residues long. V gene TRBV19 combines with J gene TRBJ1-2; 12 positions match TRBD1. Specimen: PBMCs or T cells enriched from blood (not recorded which). The receptor comes from a woman in her forties or fifties with acute COVID-19. This CDR3 is CASSPGTGGWSGYTF. CDR3 coding DNA: TGTGCCAGTAGCCCCGGGACAGGGGGCTGGTCTGGCTACACCTTC.